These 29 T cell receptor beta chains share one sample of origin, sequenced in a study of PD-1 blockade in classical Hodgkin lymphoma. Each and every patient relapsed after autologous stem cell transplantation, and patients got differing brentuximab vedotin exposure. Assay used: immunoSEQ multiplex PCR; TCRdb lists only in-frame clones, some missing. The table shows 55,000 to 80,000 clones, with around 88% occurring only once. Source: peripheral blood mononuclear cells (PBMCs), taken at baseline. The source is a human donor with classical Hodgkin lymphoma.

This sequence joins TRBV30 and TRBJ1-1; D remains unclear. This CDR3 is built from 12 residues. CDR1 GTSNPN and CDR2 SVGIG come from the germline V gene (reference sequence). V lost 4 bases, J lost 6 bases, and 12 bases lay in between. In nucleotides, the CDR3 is TGTGCCTGGACCCAGAAGGGATCTGAAGCTTTCTTT. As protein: CAWTQKGSEAFF.

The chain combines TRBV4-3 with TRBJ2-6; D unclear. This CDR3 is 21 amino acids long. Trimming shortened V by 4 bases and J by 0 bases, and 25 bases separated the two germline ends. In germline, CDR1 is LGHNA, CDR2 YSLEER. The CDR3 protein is CASSLKGQNQPLSSGANVLTF. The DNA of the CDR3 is TGCGCCAGCAGCCTAAAAGGCCAGAACCAACCCCTTAGCTCTGGGGCCAACGTCCTGACTTTC.

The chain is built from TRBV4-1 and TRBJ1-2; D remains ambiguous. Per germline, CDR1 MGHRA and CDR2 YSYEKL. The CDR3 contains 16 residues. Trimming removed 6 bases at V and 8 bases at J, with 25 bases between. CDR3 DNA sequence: TGCGCCAGCAGTAGTGATGGTTTCGTTACGAGCGGGGGCTACACCTTC. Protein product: CASSSDGFVTSGGYTF.

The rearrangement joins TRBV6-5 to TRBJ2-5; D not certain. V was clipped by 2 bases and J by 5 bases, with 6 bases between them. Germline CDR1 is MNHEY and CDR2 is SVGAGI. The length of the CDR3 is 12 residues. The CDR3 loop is CASSYMGETQYF. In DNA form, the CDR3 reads TGTGCCAGCAGTTACATGGGTGAGACCCAGTACTTC.

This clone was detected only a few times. The CDR3 DNA reads as TGCGCCAGCAGCTTGGCAGGAGATTCCTACGAGCAGTACTTC. It is translated as CASSLAGDSYEQYF. The V gene is TRBV5-1, the J gene TRBJ2-7; no clear D gene. Trimming removed 0 bases at V and 1 base at J, with 8 bases between. The CDR3 spans 14 residues. The germline V gene has CDR1 SGHRS and CDR2 YFSETQ.

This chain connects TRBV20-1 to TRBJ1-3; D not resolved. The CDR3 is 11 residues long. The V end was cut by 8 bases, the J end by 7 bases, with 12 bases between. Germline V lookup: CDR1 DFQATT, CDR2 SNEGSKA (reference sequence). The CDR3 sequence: CSSPRANTIYF. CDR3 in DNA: TGCAGTTCCCCAAGAGCGAACACCATATATTTT.

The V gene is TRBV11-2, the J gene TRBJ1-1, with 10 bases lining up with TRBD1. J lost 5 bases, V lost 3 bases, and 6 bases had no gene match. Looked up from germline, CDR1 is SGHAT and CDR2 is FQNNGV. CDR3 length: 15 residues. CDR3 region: CASSLTGGGGTEAFF. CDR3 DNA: TGTGCCAGCAGCTTGACAGGGGGCGGCGGGACTGAAGCTTTCTTT.

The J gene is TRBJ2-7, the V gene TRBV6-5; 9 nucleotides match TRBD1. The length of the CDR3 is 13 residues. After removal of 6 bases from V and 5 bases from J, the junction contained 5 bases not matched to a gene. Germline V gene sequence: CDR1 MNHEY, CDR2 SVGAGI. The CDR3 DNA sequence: TGTGCCAGCAGCTGGACAGGGGTCAACGAGCAGTACTTC. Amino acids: CASSWTGVNEQYF.

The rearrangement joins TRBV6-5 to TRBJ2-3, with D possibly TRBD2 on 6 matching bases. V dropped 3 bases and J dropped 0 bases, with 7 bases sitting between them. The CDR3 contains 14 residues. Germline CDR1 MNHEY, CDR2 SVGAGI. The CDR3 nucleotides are TGTGCCAGCAGTTATGGGGGGAGCACAGATACGCAGTATTTT. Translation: CASSYGGSTDTQYF.

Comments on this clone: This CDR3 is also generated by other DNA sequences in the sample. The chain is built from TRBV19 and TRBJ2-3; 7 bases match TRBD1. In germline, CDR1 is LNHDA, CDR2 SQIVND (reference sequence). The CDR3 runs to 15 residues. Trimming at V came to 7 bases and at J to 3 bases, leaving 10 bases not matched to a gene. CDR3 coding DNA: TGTGCCAGTACCCTAGGGGGCGTTGGTACAGATACGCAGTATTTT. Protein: CASTLGGVGTDTQYF.

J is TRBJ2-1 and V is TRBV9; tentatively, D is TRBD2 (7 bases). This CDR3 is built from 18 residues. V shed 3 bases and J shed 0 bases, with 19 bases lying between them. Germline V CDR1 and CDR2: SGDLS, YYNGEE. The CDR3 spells CASSAPGGGVSSYNEQFF. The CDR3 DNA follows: TGTGCCAGCAGCGCCCCGGGGGGCGGGGTAAGCTCCTACAATGAGCAGTTCTTC.

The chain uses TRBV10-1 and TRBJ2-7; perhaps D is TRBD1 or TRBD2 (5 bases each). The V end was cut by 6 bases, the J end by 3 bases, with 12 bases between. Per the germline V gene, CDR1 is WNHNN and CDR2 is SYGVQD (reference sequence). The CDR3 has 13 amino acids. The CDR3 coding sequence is TGCGCCAGCAGGGGGACGGGATACTACGAGCAGTACTTC. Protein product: CASRGTGYYEQYF.

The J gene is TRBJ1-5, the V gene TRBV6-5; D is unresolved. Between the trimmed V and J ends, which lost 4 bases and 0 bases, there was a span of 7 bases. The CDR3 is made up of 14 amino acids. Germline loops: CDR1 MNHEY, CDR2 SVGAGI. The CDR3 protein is CASSSVNSNQPQHF. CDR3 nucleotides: TGTGCCAGCAGTTCCGTGAATAGCAATCAGCCCCAGCATTTT.

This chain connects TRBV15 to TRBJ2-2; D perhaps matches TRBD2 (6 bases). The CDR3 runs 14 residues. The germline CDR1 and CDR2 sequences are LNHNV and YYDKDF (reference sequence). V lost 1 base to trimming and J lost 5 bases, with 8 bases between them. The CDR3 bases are TGTGCCACCAGCAGAGTGGCGGGGACCGGGGAGCTGTTTTTT. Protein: CATSRVAGTGELFF.

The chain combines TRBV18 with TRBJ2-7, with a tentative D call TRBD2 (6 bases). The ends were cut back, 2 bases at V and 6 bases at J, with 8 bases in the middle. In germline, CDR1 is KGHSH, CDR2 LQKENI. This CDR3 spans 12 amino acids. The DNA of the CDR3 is TGTGCCAGCTCACCAGGGGGGAGCGAGCAGTACTTC. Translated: CASSPGGSEQYF.

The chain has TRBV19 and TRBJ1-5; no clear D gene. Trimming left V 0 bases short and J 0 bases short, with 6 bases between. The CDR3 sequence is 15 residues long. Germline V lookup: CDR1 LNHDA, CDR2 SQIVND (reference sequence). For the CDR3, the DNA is TGTGCCAGTAGTATAGATCACTATAGCAATCAGCCCCAGCATTTT. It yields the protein CASSIDHYSNQPQHF.

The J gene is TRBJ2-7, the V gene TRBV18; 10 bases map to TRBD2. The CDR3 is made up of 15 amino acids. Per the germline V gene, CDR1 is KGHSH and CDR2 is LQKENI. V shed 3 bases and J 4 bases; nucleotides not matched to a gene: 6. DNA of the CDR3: TGTGCCAGCTCACCCCGTAGCGGGGGGAGGTACGAGCAGTACTTC. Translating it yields CASSPRSGGRYEQYF.

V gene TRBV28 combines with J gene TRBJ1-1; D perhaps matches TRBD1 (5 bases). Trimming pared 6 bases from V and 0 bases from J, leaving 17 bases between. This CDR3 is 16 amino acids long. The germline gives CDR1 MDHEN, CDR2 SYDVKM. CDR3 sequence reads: CASSRGRGPMNTEAFF. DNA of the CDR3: TGTGCCAGCAGCCGCGGGAGGGGCCCGATGAACACTGAAGCTTTCTTT.

CDR3 in amino acids: CASSFLAGGYEQFF. DNA for the CDR3: TGTGCCAGCAGCTTCCTAGCGGGGGGCTATGAGCAGTTCTTC. This chain connects TRBV5-4 to TRBJ2-1, with TRBD2 matching 11 bases. Germline lookup yields CDR1 SGHNT and CDR2 YYREEE (reference sequence). The CDR3 contains 14 residues. The V and J ends lost 2 bases and 8 bases, in that order; junction bases with no gene match: 3.

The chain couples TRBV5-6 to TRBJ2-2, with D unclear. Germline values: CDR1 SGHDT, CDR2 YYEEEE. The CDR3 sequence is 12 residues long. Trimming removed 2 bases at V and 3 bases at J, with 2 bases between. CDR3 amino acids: CASSFYTGELFF. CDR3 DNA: TGTGCCAGCAGCTTTTACACCGGGGAGCTGTTTTTT.

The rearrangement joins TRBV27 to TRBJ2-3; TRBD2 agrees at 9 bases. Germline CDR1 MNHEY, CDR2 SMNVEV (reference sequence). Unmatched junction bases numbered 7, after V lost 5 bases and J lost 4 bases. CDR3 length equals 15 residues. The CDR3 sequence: CASSPAAGGPDTQYF. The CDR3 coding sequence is TGTGCCAGCAGTCCCGCGGCGGGGGGGCCAGATACGCAGTATTTT.

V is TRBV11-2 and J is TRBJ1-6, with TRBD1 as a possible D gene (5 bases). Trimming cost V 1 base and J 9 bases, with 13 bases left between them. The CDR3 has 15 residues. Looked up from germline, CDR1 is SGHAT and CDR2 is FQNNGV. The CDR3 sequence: CASSLGSGNLSPLHF. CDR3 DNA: TGTGCCAGCAGCTTAGGTTCAGGGAATCTTTCACCCCTCCACTTT.

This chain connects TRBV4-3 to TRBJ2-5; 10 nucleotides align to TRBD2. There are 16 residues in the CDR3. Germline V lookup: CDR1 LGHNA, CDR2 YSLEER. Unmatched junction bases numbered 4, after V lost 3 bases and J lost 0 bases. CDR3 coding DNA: TGCGCCAGCAGCCATGGTCTAGCGGGGGACCAAGAGACCCAGTACTTC. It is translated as CASSHGLAGDQETQYF.

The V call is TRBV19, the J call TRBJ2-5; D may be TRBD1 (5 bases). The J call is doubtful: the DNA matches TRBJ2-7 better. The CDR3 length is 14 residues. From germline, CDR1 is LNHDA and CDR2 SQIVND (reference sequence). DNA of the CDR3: TGTGCCAGTAGTATTCAGGGCCGGAACTACGAGCAGTACTTC. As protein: CASSIQGRNYEQYF.

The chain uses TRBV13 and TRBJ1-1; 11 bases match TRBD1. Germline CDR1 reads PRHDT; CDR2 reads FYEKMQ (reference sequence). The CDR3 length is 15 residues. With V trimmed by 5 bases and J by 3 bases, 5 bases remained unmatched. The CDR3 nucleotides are TGTGCCAGCAGCATGGGACAGGGGGTCCACACTGAAGCTTTCTTT. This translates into CASSMGQGVHTEAFF.

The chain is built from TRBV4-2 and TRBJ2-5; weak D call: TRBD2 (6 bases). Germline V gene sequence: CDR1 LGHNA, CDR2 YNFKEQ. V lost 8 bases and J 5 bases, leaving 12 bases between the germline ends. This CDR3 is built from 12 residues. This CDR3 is CASAGRAETQYF. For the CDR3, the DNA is TGTGCCAGCGCGGGGCGGGCGGAGACCCAGTACTTC.

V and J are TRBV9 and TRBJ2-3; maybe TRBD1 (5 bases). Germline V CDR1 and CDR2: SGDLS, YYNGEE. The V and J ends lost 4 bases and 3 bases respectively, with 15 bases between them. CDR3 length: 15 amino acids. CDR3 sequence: CASSSWGRETDTQYF. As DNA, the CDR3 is TGTGCCAGCAGCTCATGGGGCAGGGAAACAGATACGCAGTATTTT.

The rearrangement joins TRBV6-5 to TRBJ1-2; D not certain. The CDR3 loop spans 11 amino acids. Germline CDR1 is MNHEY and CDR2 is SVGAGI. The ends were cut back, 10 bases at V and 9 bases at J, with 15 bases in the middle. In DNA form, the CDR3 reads TGTGCCACCGGGCACGCCCTAAGCTACACCTTC. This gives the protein CATGHALSYTF.

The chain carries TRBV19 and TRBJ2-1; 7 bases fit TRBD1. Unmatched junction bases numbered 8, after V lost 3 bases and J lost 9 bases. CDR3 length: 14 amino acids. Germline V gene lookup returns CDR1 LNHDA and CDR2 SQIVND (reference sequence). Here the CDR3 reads CASSIDRETGEQFF. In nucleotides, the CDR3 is TGTGCCAGTAGTATTGACAGGGAGACGGGTGAGCAGTTCTTC.